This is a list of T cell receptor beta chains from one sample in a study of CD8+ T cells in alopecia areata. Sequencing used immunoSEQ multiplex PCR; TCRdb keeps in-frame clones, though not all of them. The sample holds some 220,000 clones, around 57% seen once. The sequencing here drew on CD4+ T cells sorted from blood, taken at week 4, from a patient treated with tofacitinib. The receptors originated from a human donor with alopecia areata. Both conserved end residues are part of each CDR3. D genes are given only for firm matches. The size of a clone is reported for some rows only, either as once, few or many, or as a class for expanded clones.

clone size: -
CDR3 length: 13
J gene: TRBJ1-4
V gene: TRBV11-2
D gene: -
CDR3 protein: CASSQGLNEKLFF
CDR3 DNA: TGTGCCAGCAGCCAAGGACTCAATGAAAAACTGTTTTTT

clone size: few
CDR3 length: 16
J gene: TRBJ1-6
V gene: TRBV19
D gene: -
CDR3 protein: CATQQSTGSYNSPLHF
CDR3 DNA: TGTGCCACCCAGCAATCAACGGGGTCCTATAATTCACCCCTCCACTTT

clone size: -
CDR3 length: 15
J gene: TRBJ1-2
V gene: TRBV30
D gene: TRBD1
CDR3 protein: CAWSVPGQEMGGYTF
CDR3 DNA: TGTGCCTGGAGTGTACCAGGACAGGAGATGGGTGGCTACACCTTC

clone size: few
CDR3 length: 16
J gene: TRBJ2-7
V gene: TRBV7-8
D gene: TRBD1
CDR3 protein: CASSLAGTGESYEQYF
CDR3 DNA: TGTGCCAGCAGCTTAGCGGGGACAGGGGAAAGCTACGAGCAGTACTTC

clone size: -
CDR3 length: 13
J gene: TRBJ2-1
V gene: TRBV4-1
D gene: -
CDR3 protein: CASSQAIRQGQFF
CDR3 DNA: TGCGCCAGCAGCCAAGCGATACGGCAGGGGCAGTTCTTC

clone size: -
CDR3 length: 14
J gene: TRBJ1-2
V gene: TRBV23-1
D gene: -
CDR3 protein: CASSHYGRNYGYTF
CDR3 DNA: TGCGCCAGCAGTCATTACGGCCGCAACTATGGCTACACCTTC

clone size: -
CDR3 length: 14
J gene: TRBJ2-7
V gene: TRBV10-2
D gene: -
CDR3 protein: CASSESRAVREQYF
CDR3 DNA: TGCGCCAGCAGTGAGTCGAGAGCCGTCCGCGAGCAGTACTTC

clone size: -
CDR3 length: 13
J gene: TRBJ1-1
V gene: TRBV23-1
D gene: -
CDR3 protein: CASSDKSNTEAFF
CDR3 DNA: TGCGCCAGCAGCGACAAATCTAACACTGAAGCTTTCTTT

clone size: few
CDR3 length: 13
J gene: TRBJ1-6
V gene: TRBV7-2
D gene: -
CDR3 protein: CASSLGQKSPLHF
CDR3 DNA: TGTGCCAGCAGCTTAGGACAAAAATCACCCCTCCACTTT

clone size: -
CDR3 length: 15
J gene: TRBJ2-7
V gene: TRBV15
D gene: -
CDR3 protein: CATSRQKGTSYEQYF
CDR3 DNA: TGTGCCACCAGCAGACAGAAGGGGACATCATACGAGCAGTACTTC

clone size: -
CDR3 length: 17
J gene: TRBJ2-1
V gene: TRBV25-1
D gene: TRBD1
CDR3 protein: CASHLKGDRGYYNEQFF
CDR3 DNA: TGTGCCAGCCACCTAAAGGGGGACAGGGGGTACTACAATGAGCAGTTCTTC

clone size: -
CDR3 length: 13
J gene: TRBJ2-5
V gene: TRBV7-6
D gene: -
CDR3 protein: CASSRGSRETQYF
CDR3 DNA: TGTGCCAGCAGCAGGGGCTCGCGGGAGACCCAGTACTTC

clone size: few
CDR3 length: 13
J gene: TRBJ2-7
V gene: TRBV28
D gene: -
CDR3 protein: CASRGSAFYEQYF
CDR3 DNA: TGTGCCAGCCGGGGCAGCGCCTTCTACGAGCAGTACTTC

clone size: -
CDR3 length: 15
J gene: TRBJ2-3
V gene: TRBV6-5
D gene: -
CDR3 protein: CASSYVAGYTDTQYF
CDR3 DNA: TGTGCCAGCAGTTACGTGGCGGGGTACACAGATACGCAGTATTTT

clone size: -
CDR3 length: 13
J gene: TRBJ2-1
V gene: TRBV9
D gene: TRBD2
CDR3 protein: CASGGLGRNEQFF
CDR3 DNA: TGTGCCAGCGGTGGACTAGGAAGGAATGAGCAGTTCTTC

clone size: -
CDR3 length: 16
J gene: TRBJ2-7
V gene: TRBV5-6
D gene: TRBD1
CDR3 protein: CASSSKQGTGSYEQYF
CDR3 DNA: TGTGCCAGCAGCTCGAAGCAGGGGACAGGTTCCTACGAGCAGTACTTC

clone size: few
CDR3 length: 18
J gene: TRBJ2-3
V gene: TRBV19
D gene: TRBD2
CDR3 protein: CASTTGTSGGRRTDTQYF
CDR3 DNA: TGTGCCAGTACCACCGGGACTAGCGGGGGGCGCCGCACAGATACGCAGTATTTT

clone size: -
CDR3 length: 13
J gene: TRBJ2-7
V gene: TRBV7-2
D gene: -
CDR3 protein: CASSTGVLGEQYF
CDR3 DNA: TGTGCCAGCAGCACCGGGGTGCTCGGCGAGCAGTACTTC

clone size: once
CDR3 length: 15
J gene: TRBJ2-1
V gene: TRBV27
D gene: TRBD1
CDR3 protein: CASSLSGTEYNEQFF
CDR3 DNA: TGTGCCAGCAGTTTGAGTGGGACAGAGTACAATGAGCAGTTCTTC

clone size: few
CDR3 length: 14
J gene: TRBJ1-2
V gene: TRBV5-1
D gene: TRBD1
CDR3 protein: CASSLAGTGGGYTF
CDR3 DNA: TGCGCCAGCAGCTTGGCCGGGACAGGCGGTGGCTACACCTTC

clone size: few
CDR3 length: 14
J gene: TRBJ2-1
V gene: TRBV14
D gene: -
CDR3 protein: CATKLASSYNEQFF
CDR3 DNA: TGTGCCACCAAACTTGCGAGCTCCTACAATGAGCAGTTCTTC

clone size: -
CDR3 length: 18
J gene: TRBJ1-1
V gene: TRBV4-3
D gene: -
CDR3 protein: CASSQVGGTKAPVAEAFF
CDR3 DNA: TGCGCCAGCAGCCAAGTAGGGGGGACAAAGGCTCCCGTCGCTGAAGCTTTCTTT

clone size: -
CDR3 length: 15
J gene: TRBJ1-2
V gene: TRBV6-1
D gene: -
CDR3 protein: CASSQTRTAGYGYTF
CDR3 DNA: TGTGCCAGCAGTCAAACCCGGACCGCTGGGTATGGCTACACCTTC

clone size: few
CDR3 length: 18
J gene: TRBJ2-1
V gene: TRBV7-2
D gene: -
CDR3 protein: CASSLAGGWAKGSNEQFF
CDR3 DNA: TGTGCCAGCAGCTTAGCGGGCGGGTGGGCCAAGGGTTCCAATGAGCAGTTCTTC

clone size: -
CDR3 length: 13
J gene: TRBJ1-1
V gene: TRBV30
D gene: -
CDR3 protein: CARILTGGSEAFF
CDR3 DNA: TGTGCCAGGATTTTGACGGGTGGCTCTGAAGCTTTCTTT

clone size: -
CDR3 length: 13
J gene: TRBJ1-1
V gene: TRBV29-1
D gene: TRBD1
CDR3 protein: CSVGFAGGTEAFF
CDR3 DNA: TGCAGCGTTGGTTTTGCAGGGGGAACTGAAGCTTTCTTT

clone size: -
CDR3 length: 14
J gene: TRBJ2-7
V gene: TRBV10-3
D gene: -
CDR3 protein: CAISAGEPPYEQYF
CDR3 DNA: TGTGCCATCAGTGCGGGGGAGCCTCCCTACGAGCAGTACTTC

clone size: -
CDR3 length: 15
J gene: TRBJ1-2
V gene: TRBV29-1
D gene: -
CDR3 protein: CSVGLMTEIDYGYTF
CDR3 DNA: TGCAGCGTTGGGTTGATGACAGAGATAGACTATGGCTACACCTTC

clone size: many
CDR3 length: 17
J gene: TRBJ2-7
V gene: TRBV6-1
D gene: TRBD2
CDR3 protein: CASSKGTSGAISYEQYF
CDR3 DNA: TGTGCCAGCAGTAAAGGGACTAGCGGGGCCATCTCCTACGAGCAGTACTTC

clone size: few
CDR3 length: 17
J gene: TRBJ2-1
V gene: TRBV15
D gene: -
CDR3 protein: CATSRDGAGTTGYEQFF
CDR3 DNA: TGTGCCACCAGCAGAGATGGGGCTGGGACCACGGGATATGAGCAGTTCTTC

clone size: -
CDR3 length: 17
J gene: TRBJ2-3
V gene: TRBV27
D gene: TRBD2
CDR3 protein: CASSLRALAGGADTQYF
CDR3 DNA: TGTGCCAGCAGTTTAAGGGCACTAGCGGGGGGGGCAGATACGCAGTATTTT

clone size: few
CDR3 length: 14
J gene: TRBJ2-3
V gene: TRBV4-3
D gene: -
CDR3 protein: CASSQDPGLDTQYF
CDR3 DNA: TGCGCCAGCAGCCAAGATCCAGGGCTGGATACGCAGTATTTT

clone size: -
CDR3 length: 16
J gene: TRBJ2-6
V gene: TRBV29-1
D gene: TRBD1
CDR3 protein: CSVEAGTGGATNVLTF
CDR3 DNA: TGCAGCGTTGAGGCCGGGACAGGGGGCGCGACAAACGTCCTGACTTTC

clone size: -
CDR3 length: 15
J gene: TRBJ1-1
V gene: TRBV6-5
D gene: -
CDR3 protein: CASSYQDGLNTEAFF
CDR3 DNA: TGTGCCAGCAGTTACCAAGACGGTTTGAACACTGAAGCTTTCTTT

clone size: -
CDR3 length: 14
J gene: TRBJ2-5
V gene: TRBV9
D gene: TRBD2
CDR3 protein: CASSRSGVQETQYF
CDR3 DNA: TGTGCCAGCAGCAGGAGCGGGGTACAAGAGACCCAGTACTTC

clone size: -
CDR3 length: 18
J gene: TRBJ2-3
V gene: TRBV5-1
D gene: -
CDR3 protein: CASSLARSTTRSTDTQYF
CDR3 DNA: TGCGCCAGCAGCTTGGCCAGGTCAACTACTAGAAGCACAGATACGCAGTATTTT

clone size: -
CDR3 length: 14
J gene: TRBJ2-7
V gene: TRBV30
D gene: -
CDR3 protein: CAWSVSRNLDEQYF
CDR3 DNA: TGTGCCTGGAGTGTATCCAGGAACTTGGACGAGCAGTACTTC

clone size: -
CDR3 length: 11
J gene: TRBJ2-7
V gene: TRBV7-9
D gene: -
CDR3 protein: CAGTSGDEQYF
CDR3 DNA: TGTGCCGGTACCTCAGGGGACGAGCAGTACTTC

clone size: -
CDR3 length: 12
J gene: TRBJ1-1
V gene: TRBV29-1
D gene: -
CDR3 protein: CSVIGPNTEAFF
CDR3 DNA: TGCAGCGTTATCGGGCCGAACACTGAAGCTTTCTTT

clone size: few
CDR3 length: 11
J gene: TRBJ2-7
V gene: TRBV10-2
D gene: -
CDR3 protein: CASSDFNEQYF
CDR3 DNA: TGCGCCAGCAGTGATTTCAACGAGCAGTACTTC

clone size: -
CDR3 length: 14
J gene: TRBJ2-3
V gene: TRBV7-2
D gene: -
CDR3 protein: CASSLEQLSHTQYF
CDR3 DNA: TGTGCCAGCAGCTTAGAGCAGCTAAGTCATACGCAGTATTTT

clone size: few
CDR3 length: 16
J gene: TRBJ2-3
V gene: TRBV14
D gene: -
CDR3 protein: CASSQRPMAREDTQYF
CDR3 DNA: TGTGCCAGCAGCCAACGGCCCATGGCCAGGGAGGATACGCAGTATTTT

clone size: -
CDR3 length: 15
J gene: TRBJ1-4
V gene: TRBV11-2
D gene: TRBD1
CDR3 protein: CASSPYRGDNEKLFF
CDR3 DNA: TGTGCCAGCAGCCCCTACAGGGGTGATAATGAAAAACTGTTTTTT

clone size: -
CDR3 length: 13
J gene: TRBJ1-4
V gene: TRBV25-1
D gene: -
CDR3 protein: CASSEWVEEKLFF
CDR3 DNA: TGTGCCAGCAGTGAATGGGTAGAGGAAAAACTGTTTTTT

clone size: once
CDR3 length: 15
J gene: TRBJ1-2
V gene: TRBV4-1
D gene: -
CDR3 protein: CASSQSIGGNYGYTF
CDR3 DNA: TGCGCCAGCAGCCAATCCATTGGGGGGAACTATGGCTACACCTTC

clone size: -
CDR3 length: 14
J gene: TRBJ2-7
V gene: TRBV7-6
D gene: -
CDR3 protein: CASSLDLTVPEQYF
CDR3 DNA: TGTGCCAGCAGCTTAGATCTGACAGTACCCGAGCAGTACTTC